This T cell receptor beta chain was sequenced for a study of early T cells in non-severe SARS-CoV-2 infection. Individual cDNA molecules carried attached unique molecular identifiers. TCRdb called the 5' RACE reads again in MiXCR, with one record for every CDR3 protein. This table has more than 50,000 distinct CDR3 sequences, about 12% appearing once. J lost 5 bases, V lost 5 bases, and 12 bases had no gene match. This CDR3 has 16 amino acids. CDR1 and CDR2 from the germline V gene are SGHTA and FQGTGA. The sample consisted of whole blood, taken at baseline. This TCR was recovered from an adult who was a healthcare worker with PCR-confirmed SARS-CoV-2 infection or an uninfected control (not recorded which). The rearrangement links TRBV7-3 to TRBJ2-5; 9 nucleotides line up with TRBD1. CDR3 nucleotides: TGTGCCAGCAGCCGGGACAGGGTGGATGCACGCGAGACCCAGTACTTC. Translated, it gives CASSRDRVDARETQYF.